The clone carrying this T cell receptor (beta chain) came up many times. The CDR3 totals 14 residues. V lost 8 bases and J 3 bases, leaving 16 bases between the germline ends. In germline, CDR1 is MDHEN, CDR2 SYDVKM. These data come from a study of regulatory T cells in long-lasting Graves disease. Time point given: persistent/refractory GD, antithyroid drugs over 5 years with positive TRAb. Preparation of the TCR library used RNA extracted from PBMCs. Library construction for TCR beta used iRepertoire HTBI primers and Arm-PCR of CDR3 regions. TCRdb ran MiXCR on the multiplex PCR reads and lists one entry per CDR3 protein. This table has nearly 350,000 distinct CDR3 sequences, around 20% appearing once.

V gene TRBV28 combines with J gene TRBJ1-1, with D possibly being TRBD1 (5 bases). This clonotype was sampled from a female donor with Graves disease. Sequences were derived from peripheral blood mononuclear cells (PBMCs), sampled when the disease was refractory, from a patient treated with antithyroid drugs. CDR3 nucleotides: TGTGCCAGCTATACTAGGGGAGGTGACACTGAAGCTTTCTTT. This gives the protein CASYTRGGDTEAFF.